This TCR beta chain was identified during a study of cytotoxic CD8 clonotypes in ibrutinib-treated CLL. Study at large: Of a cohort that held around 10 relapsed/refractory and 15 treatment-naive patients, under 18 were IGHV unmutated. Broader study findings: The study found clonality rose at ibrutinib response, then fell toward baseline at progression.

The table lists this clone with a count of one. No antigen is known for it. The method was immunoSEQ multiplex PCR; TCRdb's version includes in-frame clones alone and lacks a portion of them. Here the sample spans tens of thousands of clones, 45% to 65% being singletons. CDR3 length: 14 residues. Looked up from germline, CDR1 is LNHNV and CDR2 is YYDKDF (reference sequence). The trim removed 0 bases at V and 4 bases at J, leaving 2 bases unmatched. The sequences come from PBMCs, collected after 12 months of ibrutinib treatment. This sequence was found in a human donor with chronic lymphocytic leukemia. V is TRBV15 and J is TRBJ1-1; 7 bases line up with TRBD1. CDR3 sequence reads: CATSRDSGGTEAFF. CDR3 in DNA: TGTGCCACCAGCAGAGATTCAGGGGGCACTGAAGCTTTCTTT.